The 5 T cell receptor beta chains below all came from one sample that was sequenced in a study of T cells in Graves' hyperthyroidism and ophthalmopathy. Amplified TCR beta CDR3 regions derived from RNA transcripts. A set of HTBI primers served as the primers for a first-round RT-PCR of the TCR CDR3. TCRdb re-called the multiplex PCR reads with MiXCR, one entry per CDR3 protein. In the table there are roughly 93,000 distinct CDR3 sequences, around 40% of which are singletons. Material for sequencing was peripheral blood or thyroid tissue (not recorded which). The receptors shown here come from a woman aged 25 to 39 with Graves' hyperthyroidism.

This clonotype was recorded many times. This chain's CDR3 is CASSLEGNTNEKLFF. The CDR3 bases are TGCGCCAGCAGCCTGGAGGGAAACACAAATGAAAAACTGTTTTTT. V is TRBV5-1 and J is TRBJ1-4; D gene ambiguous. The CDR3 contains 15 residues. CDR1 and CDR2 (germline): SGHRS, YFSETQ. Trimming left V 4 bases short and J 5 bases short, with 15 bases between.

This chain uses TRBV10-3 with TRBJ2-5, with 8 bases aligning to TRBD1. V lost 5 bases and J lost 9; bases outside the gene matches: 8. The CDR3 spans 13 residues. Germline CDR1 reads ENHRY; CDR2 reads SYGVKD. CDR3: CAISKDRVQPQYF. The DNA for the CDR3 is TGTGCCATCAGTAAGGACAGGGTGCAGCCCCAGTACTTC.

The chain has TRBV6-5 and TRBJ2-5; 7 bases fit TRBD2. The germline V gene has CDR1 MNHEY and CDR2 SVGAGI. There are 14 residues in the CDR3. V shed 5 bases and J 3 bases; nucleotides not matched to a gene: 6. This CDR3 reads CASSVQAGEETQYF. CDR3 DNA: TGTGCCAGCAGTGTACAGGCGGGAGAAGAGACCCAGTACTTC.

This clonotype appeared many times. The chain has TRBV27 and TRBJ1-6; 8 bases align to TRBD1. V trimming: 5 bases; J trimming: 2 bases; junction bases outside the gene matches: 5. This CDR3 is 16 amino acids long. Per germline, CDR1 MNHEY and CDR2 SMNVEV (reference sequence). The CDR3 DNA is TGTGCCAGCAGTACCCAGACAGGGGCCTATAATTCACCCCTCCACTTT. It specifies CASSTQTGAYNSPLHF.

The genes are TRBV20-1 and TRBJ1-6; D possibly corresponds to TRBD1 (6 bases). The CDR3 runs 12 residues. CDR1 is DFQATT and CDR2 is SNEGSKA in the germline V gene (reference sequence). The V gene lost 6 bases and the J gene lost 13 bases, with 16 bases spanning the gap. The DNA of the CDR3 is TGCAGTGCGGCGACAGGCAATCAGCCCCTCCACTTT. Its protein product is CSAATGNQPLHF.